This T cell receptor beta chain came from a study of blood T cell repertoires in COVID-19. Study summary: Samples representing acute and convalescent COVID-19 were sourced from the United States, Italy and Spain. From T cells, B-cell-depleted T cells, or PBMCs came the material, which was cDNA or gDNA.

The CDR3 is 14 amino acids. After removal of 4 bases from V and 2 bases from J, the junction contained 3 bases not matched to a gene. Germline assignment: CDR1 SGDLS and CDR2 YYNGEE. In the authors' workflow: Estimation of nucleated cell counts relied on the amplification of reference gene primers. Some clones are missing from TCRdb's copy, which holds only in-frame ones; the method was immunoSEQ multiplex PCR. The DNA gave D and trimming, while V, J and clone size come from that table. The data show about 200,000 clones, around four fifths seen once. The chain couples TRBV9 to TRBJ1-5, with 7 bases identical to TRBD1. The TCR originated in a human donor with acute or convalescent COVID-19. The donor label of this sample is uncertain. The source material was peripheral blood. CDR3 nucleotides: TGTGCCAGCAGCCTCACAGGGGGCAATCAGCCCCAGCATTTT. Translation gives CASSLTGGNQPQHF.